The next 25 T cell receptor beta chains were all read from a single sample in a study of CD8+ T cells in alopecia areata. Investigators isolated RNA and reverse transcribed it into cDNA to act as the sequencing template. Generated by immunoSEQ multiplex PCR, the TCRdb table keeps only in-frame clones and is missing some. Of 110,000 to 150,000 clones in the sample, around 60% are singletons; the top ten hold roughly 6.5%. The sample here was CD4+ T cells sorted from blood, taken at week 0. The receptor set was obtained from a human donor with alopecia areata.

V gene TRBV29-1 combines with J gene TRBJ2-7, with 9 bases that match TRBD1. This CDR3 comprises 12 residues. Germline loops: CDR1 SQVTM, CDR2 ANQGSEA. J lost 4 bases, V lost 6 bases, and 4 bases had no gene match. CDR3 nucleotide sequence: TGCAGCGTGCAGGGACAGGGTTACGAGCAGTACTTC. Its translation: CSVQGQGYEQYF.

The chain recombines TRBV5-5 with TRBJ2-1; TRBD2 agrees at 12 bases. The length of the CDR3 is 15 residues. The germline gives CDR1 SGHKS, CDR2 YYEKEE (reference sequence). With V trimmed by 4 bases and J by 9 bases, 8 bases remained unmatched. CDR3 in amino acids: CASSPLAGGRAEQFF. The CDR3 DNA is TGTGCCAGCAGCCCGCTAGCGGGGGGGCGGGCTGAGCAGTTCTTC.

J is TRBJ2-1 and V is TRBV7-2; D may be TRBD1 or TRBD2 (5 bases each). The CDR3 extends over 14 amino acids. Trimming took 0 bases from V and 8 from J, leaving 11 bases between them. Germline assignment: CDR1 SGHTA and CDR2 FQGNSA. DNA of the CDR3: TGTGCCAGCAGCTTAGCACGGGACGGGTATGAGCAGTTCTTC. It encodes CASSLARDGYEQFF.

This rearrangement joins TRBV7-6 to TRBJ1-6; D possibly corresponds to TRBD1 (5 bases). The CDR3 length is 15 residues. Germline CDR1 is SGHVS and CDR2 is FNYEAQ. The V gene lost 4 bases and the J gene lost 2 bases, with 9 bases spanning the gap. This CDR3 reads CASSSGTAYNSPLHF. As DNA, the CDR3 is TGTGCCAGCAGCTCCGGGACCGCCTATAATTCACCCCTCCACTTT.

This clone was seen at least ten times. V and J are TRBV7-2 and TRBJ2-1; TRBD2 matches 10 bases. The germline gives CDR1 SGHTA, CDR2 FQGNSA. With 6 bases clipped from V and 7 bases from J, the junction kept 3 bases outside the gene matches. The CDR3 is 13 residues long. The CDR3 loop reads CASSFSGGNEQFF. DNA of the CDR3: TGTGCCAGCAGTTTTAGCGGGGGGAATGAGCAGTTCTTC.

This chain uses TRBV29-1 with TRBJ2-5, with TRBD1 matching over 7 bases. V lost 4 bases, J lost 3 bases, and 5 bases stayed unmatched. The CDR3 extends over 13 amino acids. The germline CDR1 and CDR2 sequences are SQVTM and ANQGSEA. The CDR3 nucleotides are TGCAGCGTTGGATGGACAGGAAAAGAGACCCAGTACTTC. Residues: CSVGWTGKETQYF.

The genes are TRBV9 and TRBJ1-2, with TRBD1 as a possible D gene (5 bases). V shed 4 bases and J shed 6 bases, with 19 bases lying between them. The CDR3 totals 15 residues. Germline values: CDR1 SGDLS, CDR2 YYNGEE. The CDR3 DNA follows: TGTGCCAGCAGCACCCAATGGCAGGGCAGGGATGGCTACACCTTC. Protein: CASSTQWQGRDGYTF.

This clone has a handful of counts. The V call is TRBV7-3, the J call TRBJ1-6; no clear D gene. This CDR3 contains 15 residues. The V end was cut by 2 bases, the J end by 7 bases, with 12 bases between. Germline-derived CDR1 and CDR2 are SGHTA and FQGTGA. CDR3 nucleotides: TGTGCCAGCAGCTTATCCCAGCCGGGGAATTCACCCCTCCACTTT. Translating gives CASSLSQPGNSPLHF.

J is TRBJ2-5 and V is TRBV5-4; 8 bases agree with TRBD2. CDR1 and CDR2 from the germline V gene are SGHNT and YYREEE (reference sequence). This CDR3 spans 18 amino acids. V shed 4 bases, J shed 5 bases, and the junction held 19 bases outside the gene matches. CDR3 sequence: CASSSAPAGVTLMETQYF. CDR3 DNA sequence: TGTGCCAGCAGCAGTGCTCCAGCGGGGGTGACCCTTATGGAGACCCAGTACTTC.

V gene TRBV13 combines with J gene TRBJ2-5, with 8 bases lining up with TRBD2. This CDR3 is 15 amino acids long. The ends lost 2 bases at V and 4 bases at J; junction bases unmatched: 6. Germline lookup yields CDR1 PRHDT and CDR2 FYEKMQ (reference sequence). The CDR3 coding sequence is TGTGCCAGCAGCTTAAATCGCGGACTAGCAGAGACCCAGTACTTC. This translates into CASSLNRGLAETQYF.

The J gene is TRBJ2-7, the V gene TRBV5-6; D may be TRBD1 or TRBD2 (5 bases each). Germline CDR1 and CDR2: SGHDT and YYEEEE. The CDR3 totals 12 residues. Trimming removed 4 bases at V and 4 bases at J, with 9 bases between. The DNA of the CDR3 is TGTGCCAGCAGCGTAGGGGAGTACGAGCAGTACTTC. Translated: CASSVGEYEQYF.

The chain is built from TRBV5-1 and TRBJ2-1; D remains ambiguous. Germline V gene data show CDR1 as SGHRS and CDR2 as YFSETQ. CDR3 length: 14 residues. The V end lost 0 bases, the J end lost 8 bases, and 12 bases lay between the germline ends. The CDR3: CASSLVPGTDEQFF. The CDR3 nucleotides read TGCGCCAGCAGCTTGGTTCCGGGTACGGATGAGCAGTTCTTC.

This chain's CDR3 is CASSLPRGRGYGYTF. As DNA, the CDR3 is TGTGCCAGCAGCTTGCCCAGGGGGCGGGGTTATGGCTACACCTTC. This sequence joins TRBV7-2 and TRBJ1-2; 8 positions agree with TRBD1. There are 15 residues in the CDR3. V lost 3 bases to trimming and J lost 5 bases; unmatched junction nucleotides: 8. The germline gives CDR1 SGHTA, CDR2 FQGNSA.

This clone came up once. The CDR3 DNA follows: TGTGCCTGGAGTCGGGGGACTGGGGCCAACGTCCTGACTTTC. Amino acid sequence: CAWSRGTGANVLTF. The J gene is TRBJ2-6, the V gene TRBV30; D is perhaps TRBD2 (6 bases). The CDR3 length is 14 residues. CDR1 and CDR2 from the germline V gene are GTSNPN and SVGIG (reference sequence). V was shortened by 2 bases and J by 2 bases, with 7 bases between the two germline ends.

The CDR3 nucleotides read TGTGCCAGCTCACCACGGACAGGAGGTACTGAAGCTTTCTTT. The encoded protein is CASSPRTGGTEAFF. V and J are TRBV18 and TRBJ1-1; TRBD1 matches at 7 bases. Germline CDR1 is KGHSH and CDR2 is LQKENI. This CDR3 is built from 14 residues. J gave up 5 bases and V 1 base, and 4 bases lay outside the gene matches.

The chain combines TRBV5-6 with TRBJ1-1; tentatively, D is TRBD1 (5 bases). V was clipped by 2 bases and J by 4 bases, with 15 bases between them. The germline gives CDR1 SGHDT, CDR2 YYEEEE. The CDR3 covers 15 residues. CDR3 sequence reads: CASSFPGRDFTEAFF. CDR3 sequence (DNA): TGTGCCAGCAGCTTTCCGGGGAGGGACTTCACTGAAGCTTTCTTT.

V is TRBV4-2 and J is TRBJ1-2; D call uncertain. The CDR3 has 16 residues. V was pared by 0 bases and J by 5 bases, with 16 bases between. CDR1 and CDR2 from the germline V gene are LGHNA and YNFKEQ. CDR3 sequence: CASSQDASYGDYGYTF. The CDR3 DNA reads TGTGCCAGCAGCCAAGACGCCTCCTATGGGGATTATGGCTACACCTTC.

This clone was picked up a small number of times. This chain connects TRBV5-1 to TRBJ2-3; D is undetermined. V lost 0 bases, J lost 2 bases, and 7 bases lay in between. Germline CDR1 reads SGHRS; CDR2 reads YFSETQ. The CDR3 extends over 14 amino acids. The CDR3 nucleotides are TGCGCCAGCAGCTTGGGAGGATACACAGATACGCAGTATTTT. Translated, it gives CASSLGGYTDTQYF.

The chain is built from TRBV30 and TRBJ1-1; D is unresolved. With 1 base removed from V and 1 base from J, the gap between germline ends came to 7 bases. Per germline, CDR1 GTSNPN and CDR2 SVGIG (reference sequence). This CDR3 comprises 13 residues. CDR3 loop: CAWSETENTEAFF. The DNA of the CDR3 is TGTGCCTGGAGTGAGACCGAGAACACTGAAGCTTTCTTT.

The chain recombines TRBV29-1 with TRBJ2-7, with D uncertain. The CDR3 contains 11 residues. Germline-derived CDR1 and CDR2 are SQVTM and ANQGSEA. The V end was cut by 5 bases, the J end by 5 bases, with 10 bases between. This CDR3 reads CSVFARNEQYF. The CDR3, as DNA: TGCAGCGTTTTCGCCAGGAACGAGCAGTACTTC.

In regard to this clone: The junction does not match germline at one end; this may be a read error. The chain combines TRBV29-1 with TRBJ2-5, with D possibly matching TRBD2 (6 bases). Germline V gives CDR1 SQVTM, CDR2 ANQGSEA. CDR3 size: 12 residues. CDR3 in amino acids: CRVGGNQETQYF. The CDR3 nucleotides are TGCAGAGTTGGGGGGAACCAAGAGACCCAGTACTTC.

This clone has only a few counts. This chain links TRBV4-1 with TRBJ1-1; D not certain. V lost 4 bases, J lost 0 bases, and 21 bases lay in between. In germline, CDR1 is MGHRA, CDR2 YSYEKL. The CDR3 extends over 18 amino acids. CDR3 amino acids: CASSPNAQLVPLNTEAFF. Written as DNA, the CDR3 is TGCGCCAGCAGCCCTAACGCCCAGCTCGTCCCATTGAACACTGAAGCTTTCTTT.

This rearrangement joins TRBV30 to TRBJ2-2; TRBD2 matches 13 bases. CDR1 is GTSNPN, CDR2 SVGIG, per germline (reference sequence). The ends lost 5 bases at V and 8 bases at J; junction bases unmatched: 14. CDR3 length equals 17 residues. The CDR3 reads CAWDLLRTSGGTGELFF. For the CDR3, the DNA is TGTGCCTGGGACCTACTACGGACTAGCGGGGGCACAGGGGAGCTGTTTTTT.

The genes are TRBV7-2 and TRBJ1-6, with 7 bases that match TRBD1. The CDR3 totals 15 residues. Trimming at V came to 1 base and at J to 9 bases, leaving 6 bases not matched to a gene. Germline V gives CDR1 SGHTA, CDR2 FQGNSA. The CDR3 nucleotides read TGTGCCAGCAGCTTAGTTGGACAGGTGGCTTCACCCCTCCACTTT. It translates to CASSLVGQVASPLHF.

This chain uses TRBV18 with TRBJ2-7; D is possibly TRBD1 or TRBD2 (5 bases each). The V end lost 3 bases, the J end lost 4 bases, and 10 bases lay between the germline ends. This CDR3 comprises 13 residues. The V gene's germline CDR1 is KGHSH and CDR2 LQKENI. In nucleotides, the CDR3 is TGTGCCAGCTCACCCGGGGCGGGTTACGAGCAGTACTTC. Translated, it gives CASSPGAGYEQYF.